This T cell receptor beta chain was identified in a study of shared clonotypes between healthy human individuals (dated by TCRdb to the early 2020s). Describing the broader study: A couple of women and three men aged 18 to 49 years were included in the cohort. To estimate repertoire size and how much clonotypes are shared between individuals, the study performed deep sequencing of blood TCR repertoires from roughly five healthy adults. To increase sequencing depth and limit assay-specific biases, different laboratories used diverse techniques to prepare libraries and sequence TCR repertoires. For each donor, three plates each were used for CD4 naive and CD4 memory, two plates were used for CD8 naive, and one plate was used for CD8 memory. Each donor's leukapheresis produced roughly between roughly 0.85 and 10 billion PBMCs. General conclusions and limits of the study: When a few donors were compared, the shared fraction of clonotypes was about 5% for naive CD4, over 3% for naive CD8, 2.3% for memory CD4, and 0.35% to 0.5% for memory CD8. Compared with non-shared clonotypes, the clonotypes found in all four sorted-subset donors had higher generation probabilities. Rarefaction of sorted-subset datasets indicated incomplete sequencing despite the large sequencing depth. Based on pairwise subsampling, the degree of clonotype sharing among donors was expected to be affected by sequencing depth. The small number of donors limited the genetic and exposure-history diversity represented. Naive subsets generally had larger estimated clonotype richness than memory subsets. Only blood was sampled, and tissue TCR repertoires likely differ from those in blood.

The donors were healthy, HIV-negative adults who had no recently reported acute infections or vaccinations. All donors were Caucasian adults living in Nashville, Tennessee, USA. CD4+ T cells were enriched by magnetic negative selection; naive cells were then positively selected on CD45RA, and the negative fraction formed the memory subset. Blood was obtained by leukapheresis, after which PBMCs were separated by Ficoll-Histopaque density gradient centrifugation and cryopreserved in liquid nitrogen vapor phase. Analytical flow cytometry was used to check the purity and quantity of each magnetically sorted T cell population. Each sorted fraction had its genomic DNA isolated and then quantified by UV absorbance on a Nanodrop 2000c. Comment on this clone: Its binding antigen is unknown. No base quality values were provided; no much bigger clone lies one nucleotide off.

Using the deep immunoSEQ assay, TCR CDR3 regions were amplified from genomic DNA by multiplex PCR. Extracted genomic DNA from each cell subset was spread evenly across all wells of several immunoSEQ 96-well plates, with each plate serving as a replicate. For sorted subsets, approximately 190 ng of genomic DNA, equivalent to around 31,000 T cell genomes, went into each replicate PCR. The purified libraries were quantified using a Qubit 3.0 fluorometer, sized with a Bioanalyzer 2100, and then quantified again using the KAPA Library Quantification kit. A separate single-read 150-cycle Illumina NextSeq 550 flow cell was used to sequence each immunoSEQ 96-well plate. The source study handled its data this way. Because the immunoSEQ output included only junctional sequences and no quality scores, the filtering could not be the same as the filtering used for full-length reads. To assign V/J genes and CDR3, sequences were annotated using PyIR, a Python wrapper for IgBLAST v1.9, with IMGT germline references. Reads were removed for weak V/J assignments (E-value above 1e-6), missing CDR3, stop codons, out-of-frame junctions, or ambiguous translated residues. V3J clonotypes were defined as sequences sharing an identical inferred V gene, J gene, and CDR3 amino acid sequence. The percentage overlap between two repertoires was calculated by dividing the number of shared unique clonotypes by the size of the smaller repertoire. Richness of each repertoire was evaluated using RTK rarefaction, the Chao1 estimator, and Recon v2.1 estimates of unobserved clonotypes. Generation probabilities for all TCRbeta clonotypes obtained by the gDNA method from a few donors were computed using OLGA. Not all clones reach the TCRdb copy of this immuneACCESS table, which keeps in-frame sequences only. Checked studies attribute under half of the gap to unresolved V genes and leave the rest unexplained. The V and J calls and clone size were taken over from that table, and D and trimming were inferred from the DNA. Across this sample there are 2,500,000 or so clones, with around 93% seen only once. Together, the top ten hold more than 0.35% of the sample.

The junction carries 12 bases between V and J, which are trimmed by 0 bases and 3 bases respectively. Reading from cysteine to phenylalanine, the CDR3 counts 15 amino acids. Only the CDR3 portion is preserved as DNA: 45 bases, with reading frame beginning at the first base. CDR1 and CDR2 were assigned from the germline V gene (reference sequence) as MNHEY and SMNVEV. Recombination connected TRBV27 to TRBJ2-7, and TRBD1 may be the D gene, going by 6 matching bases. The TCR originated in a man between 18 and 35 years old in good health. Some clones in this sample may be carry-over from other donors' samples. Sequencing used naive CD4+ T cells from PBMCs. This specimen's cell subset or site label, interpreted: CD45RA+ positively selected. DNA sequence: TGTGCCAGCAGTTTATCGGGGACAAGCAGCTACGAGCAGTACTTC. Its coded protein is CASSLSGTSSYEQYF.